The next 22 T cell receptor beta chains were all read from a single sample in a study of blood T cell repertoires in COVID-19. Clones were sequenced by immunoSEQ multiplex PCR, and TCRdb holds only the in-frame ones, with some missing. In the table there are roughly 250,000 clones, 70% to 90% of which are singletons. The sample comprised peripheral blood. The receptors originated from a woman aged 40-49 years with acute or convalescent COVID-19.

The genes are TRBV10-3 and TRBJ2-3, with 9 bases lining up with TRBD1. V lost 7 bases to trimming and J lost 0 bases; unmatched junction nucleotides: 5. The length of the CDR3 is 15 residues. Germline assignment: CDR1 ENHRY and CDR2 SYGVKD. The CDR3 loop is CAITLGQGSTDTQYF. For the CDR3, the DNA is TGTGCCATCACTCTAGGACAGGGGAGCACAGATACGCAGTATTTT.

V is TRBV10-2 and J is TRBJ1-1; 9 bases match TRBD1. The J segment lost 2 bases and the V segment lost 7 bases, leaving 5 bases of the junction unmatched. The CDR3 sequence is 14 residues long. Germline V CDR1 and CDR2: WSHSY, SAAADI. The CDR3 spells CASTATGGNTEAFF. For the CDR3, the DNA is TGCGCCAGCACCGCGACAGGGGGAAACACTGAAGCTTTCTTT.

The chain joins TRBV2 to TRBJ1-1, with D hard to call. V was clipped by 9 bases and J by 4 bases, with 12 bases between them. Germline V lookup: CDR1 SNHLY, CDR2 FYNNEI. The CDR3 is 12 residues long. This CDR3 is CASVREGTEAFF. The CDR3 nucleotides are TGTGCCAGTGTTAGGGAGGGCACTGAAGCTTTCTTT.

V usage is TRBV6-1 and J usage is TRBJ2-7, with D possibly TRBD1 on 5 matching bases. The germline V gene has CDR1 MNHNS and CDR2 SASEGT. This CDR3 has 16 residues. Trimming left V 0 bases short and J 2 bases short, with 14 bases between. CDR3 sequence: CASSEALPPGTYEQYV. CDR3 bases: TGTGCCAGCAGTGAAGCGCTTCCCCCAGGGACCTACGAGCAGTACGTC.

The rearrangement links TRBV11-2 to TRBJ1-2, with D unclear. With 0 bases removed from V and 2 bases from J, the gap between germline ends came to 4 bases. Germline V gene data show CDR1 as SGHAT and CDR2 as FQNNGV. The length of the CDR3 is 13 residues. The CDR3 spells CASSLERNYGYTF. CDR3 DNA sequence: TGTGCCAGCAGCTTAGAGCGAAACTATGGCTACACCTTC.

The chain combines TRBV7-2 with TRBJ1-2; TRBD1 agrees at 9 bases. The germline CDR1 and CDR2 sequences are SGHTA and FQGNSA. The CDR3 contains 11 residues. J gave up 10 bases and V 6 bases, and 3 bases lay outside the gene matches. This chain's CDR3 is CASSGTGLYTF. The CDR3, as DNA: TGTGCCAGCAGTGGGACAGGGCTCTACACCTTC.

This chain uses TRBV11-2 with TRBJ2-5, with 12 nucleotides matching TRBD1. Per the germline V gene, CDR1 is SGHAT and CDR2 is FQNNGV. The CDR3 is 15 residues long. The ends lost 5 bases at V and 4 bases at J; junction bases unmatched: 5. In DNA form, the CDR3 reads TGTGCCAGCAGCCAGGGACAGGGGGCGAGAGAGACCCAGTACTTC. This sequence encodes CASSQGQGARETQYF.

The genes are TRBV10-3 and TRBJ2-1, with TRBD2 matching over 11 bases. CDR1 and CDR2 from the germline V gene are ENHRY and SYGVKD. The J segment lost 4 bases and the V segment lost 3 bases, leaving 17 bases of the junction unmatched. CDR3 length: 20 amino acids. The CDR3 DNA reads as TGTGCCATCAGTGAACTGGGGACAGACATTTGGACTAGCGGGTACAATGAGCAGTTCTTC. It codes for CAISELGTDIWTSGYNEQFF.

This clone was detected once. The chain joins TRBV6-5 to TRBJ1-2; weak D call: TRBD1 (6 bases). Germline CDR1 and CDR2: MNHEY and SVGAGI. The CDR3 is made up of 15 amino acids. V was shortened by 8 bases and J by 4 bases, with 20 bases between the two germline ends. CDR3 DNA: TGTGCCAGCGCCCGGGGGGGGCAGGGAATCTATGGCTACACCTTC. Amino acids: CASARGGQGIYGYTF.

V and J are TRBV19 and TRBJ2-1; TRBD2 is a possible D gene (5 bases). V was trimmed by 4 bases and J by 9 bases, leaving 25 bases between them. Germline V CDR1 and CDR2: LNHDA, SQIVND (reference sequence). This CDR3 spans 17 amino acids. The chain's CDR3 is CASSKETWTGGYSEQFF. DNA of the CDR3: TGTGCCAGTAGTAAAGAAACCTGGACCGGCGGGTATAGTGAGCAGTTCTTC.

This chain's CDR3 is CAWRGARGLIAEAFF. CDR3 DNA sequence: TGTGCCTGGAGGGGGGCGCGGGGGCTTATAGCTGAAGCTTTCTTT. The V and J genes are TRBV30 and TRBJ1-1, with D possibly being TRBD1 (6 bases). The CDR3 spans 15 residues. Between the trimmed V and J ends, which lost 3 bases and 6 bases, there was a span of 20 bases. Per the germline V gene, CDR1 is GTSNPN and CDR2 is SVGIG (reference sequence).

The chain recombines TRBV14 with TRBJ1-1; D gene unclear. From germline, CDR1 is SGHDN and CDR2 FVKESK. The CDR3 sequence is 14 residues long. Trimming pared 1 base from V and 5 bases from J, leaving 11 bases between. CDR3 region: CASSQGGTWTEAFF. The DNA for the CDR3 is TGTGCCAGCAGCCAAGGAGGTACTTGGACTGAAGCTTTCTTT.

This chain uses TRBV19 with TRBJ1-4, with TRBD1 matching over 11 bases. CDR3 length: 14 amino acids. Looked up from germline, CDR1 is LNHDA and CDR2 is SQIVND (reference sequence). V dropped 6 bases and J dropped 8; count of bases not matched to a gene: 5. The CDR3 region is CASSPGQGVEKLFF. The CDR3 DNA reads as TGTGCCAGTAGCCCGGGACAGGGGGTAGAAAAACTGTTTTTT. Combining the CDR3 with reference TRBV19 and TRBJ1-4 gives the whole variable domain DGGITQSPKYLFRKEGQNVTLSCEQNLNHDAMYWYRQDPGQGLRLIYYSQIVNDFQKGDIAEGYSVSREKKESFPLTVTSAQKNPTAFYLCASSPGQGVEKLFFGSGTQLSVL.

This clone was counted a single time. The J gene is TRBJ1-2, the V gene TRBV5-1; D may be TRBD1 (6 bases). The germline V gene has CDR1 SGHRS and CDR2 YFSETQ. The CDR3 is 15 residues long. The V end lost 3 bases, the J end lost 4 bases, and 16 bases lay between the germline ends. The CDR3 coding sequence is TGCGCCAGCAGCTCCAGAGGACAGACACTCTATGGCTACACCTTC. Translating it yields CASSSRGQTLYGYTF.

The V and J genes are TRBV12-3 or TRBV12-4 and TRBJ1-2; D remains ambiguous. The V and J ends lost 5 bases and 5 bases respectively, with 12 bases between them. The CDR3 runs 13 residues. DNA of the CDR3: TGTGCCAGCAGTCCCTTAGTAGCTTATGGCTACACCTTC. It is translated as CASSPLVAYGYTF.

V is TRBV6-5 and J is TRBJ1-1; 9 nucleotides line up with TRBD1. The CDR3 contains 16 residues. In germline, CDR1 is MNHEY, CDR2 SVGAGI. Trimming cost V 4 bases and J 0 bases; bases outside gene matches: 6. In DNA form, the CDR3 reads TGTGCCAGCAGTTCGACACAGGGGGCATTGAACACTGAAGCTTTCTTT. Encoded protein: CASSSTQGALNTEAFF.

This sequence joins TRBV6-5 and TRBJ1-2; D ambiguous. Germline loops: CDR1 MNHEY, CDR2 SVGAGI. This CDR3 region has 16 residues. The ends were cut back, 0 bases at V and 4 bases at J, with 15 bases in the middle. The CDR3 coding sequence is TGTGCCAGCAGTTACTCGAGAGGGTACAGTCTCTATGGCTACACCTTC. Amino acids: CASSYSRGYSLYGYTF.

Turning to this clone: Other DNA sequences in this specimen translate into the identical CDR3. This chain connects TRBV9 to TRBJ2-3; a possible D gene is TRBD2 (6 bases). The V and J ends lost 2 bases and 0 bases respectively, with 10 bases between them. Looked up from germline, CDR1 is SGDLS and CDR2 is YYNGEE. This CDR3 is 15 amino acids long. The CDR3 protein is CASSVGGLSTDTQYF. The CDR3 DNA reads as TGTGCCAGCAGCGTTGGGGGACTCAGCACAGATACGCAGTATTTT.

The V and J genes are TRBV19 and TRBJ1-1; possibly TRBD1 for D (5 bases). Trimming left V 3 bases short and J 6 bases short, with 11 bases between. The germline CDR1 and CDR2 sequences are LNHDA and SQIVND (reference sequence). CDR3 length: 13 amino acids. CDR3 in DNA: TGTGCCAGTAGTATTGGGGCGGGGGCTGAAGCTTTCTTT. Its translation: CASSIGAGAEAFF. The variable domain in full, completed from reference TRBV19 and TRBJ1-1, reads DGGITQSPKYLFRKEGQNVTLSCEQNLNHDAMYWYRQDPGQGLRLIYYSQIVNDFQKGDIAEGYSVSREKKESFPLTVTSAQKNPTAFYLCASSIGAGAEAFFGQGTRLTVV.

The chain links TRBV9 to TRBJ2-2; 9 bases match TRBD2. CDR1 is SGDLS, CDR2 YYNGEE, per germline. After removal of 1 base from V and 3 bases from J, the junction contained 7 bases not matched to a gene. The CDR3 is 17 amino acids. CDR3: CASSVPRTSVDTGELFF. DNA of the CDR3: TGTGCCAGCAGCGTACCCCGGACTAGCGTAGACACCGGGGAGCTGTTTTTT.

V and J are TRBV19 and TRBJ1-1, with TRBD1 as a possible D gene (5 bases). V was trimmed by 5 bases and J by 1 base, leaving 17 bases between them. The CDR3 is made up of 16 amino acids. The germline gives CDR1 LNHDA, CDR2 SQIVND (reference sequence). CDR3 nucleotides: TGTGCCAGTAGTCAGCCCAGGGAGGTGCCGAACACTGAAGCTTTCTTT. Protein: CASSQPREVPNTEAFF.

The chain has TRBV9 and TRBJ2-3; maybe TRBD1 (6 bases). The CDR3 consists of 19 residues. Looked up from germline, CDR1 is SGDLS and CDR2 is YYNGEE. Between the trimmed V and J ends, which lost 4 bases and 1 base, there was a span of 25 bases. The CDR3 DNA follows: TGTGCCAGCAGCAGGACATTAGATCGAGGGACAAAACGCACAGATACGCAGTATTTT. Protein product: CASSRTLDRGTKRTDTQYF. The variable domain in full, with the rest retrieved from reference TRBV9 and TRBJ2-3, is DSGVTQTPKHLITATGQRVTLRCSPRSGDLSVYWYQQSLDQGLQFLIQYYNGEERAKGNILERFSAQQFPDLHSELNLSSLELGDSALYFCASSRTLDRGTKRTDTQYFGPGTRLTVL.